This entry lists 31 T cell receptor beta chains sequenced from one sample in a study of shared clonotypes between healthy human individuals. Assay used: immunoSEQ multiplex PCR; TCRdb lists only in-frame clones, some missing. The repertoire holds approximately 1.1 million clones, around three quarters seen once, with 0.4% to 0.55% in the top ten. Sequenced: memory CD4+ T cells from PBMCs. The subset was: CD45RA-negative fraction. Receptors originate from a man between 18 and 29 years old in good health. Some clones in this sample may be carry-over from other donors' samples.

The CDR3 is CATSRGYGTGDSGNTIYF. For the CDR3, the DNA is TGTGCCACCAGCAGAGGGTATGGGACAGGGGACTCTGGAAACACCATATATTTT. V gene TRBV15 combines with J gene TRBJ1-3, with 10 bases lining up with TRBD1. J lost 0 bases, V lost 1 base, and 6 bases had no gene match. This CDR3 is built from 18 residues. The V gene's germline CDR1 is LNHNV and CDR2 YYDKDF (reference sequence).

This clone has a single count. This chain links TRBV5-1 with TRBJ2-5; D is unresolved. The J call is doubtful: the DNA matches TRBJ2-7 better. Germline CDR1 reads SGHRS; CDR2 reads YFSETQ. This CDR3 is 14 amino acids long. The DNA of the CDR3 is TGCGCCAGCCGACCTCAGACGGAGACCTACGAGCAGTACTTC. Protein product: CASRPQTETYEQYF.

The chain links TRBV7-9 to TRBJ2-1, with D possibly being TRBD1 (6 bases). There are 14 residues in the CDR3. The germline V and J ends were trimmed by 5 bases and 6 bases, with 14 bases remaining between them. The germline V gene encodes CDR1 SEHNR and CDR2 FQNEAQ (reference sequence). This chain's CDR3 is CASSHDRSRNEQFF. CDR3 nucleotide sequence: TGTGCCAGCAGCCACGACAGGTCCCGCAATGAGCAGTTCTTC.

This clone was recorded once. This CDR3 is CASSPQTRAYNEQFF. The CDR3, as DNA: TGTGCCAGCAGCCCACAAACCAGGGCCTACAATGAGCAGTTCTTC. The chain combines TRBV13 with TRBJ2-1; D possibly corresponds to TRBD1 (5 bases). The CDR3 sequence is 15 residues long. V was pared by 5 bases and J by 2 bases, with 13 bases between. From germline, CDR1 is PRHDT and CDR2 FYEKMQ (reference sequence). The complete variable domain, with remaining parts taken from reference TRBV13 and TRBJ2-1, reads AAGVIQSPRHLIKEKRETATLKCYPIPRHDTVYWYQQGPGQDPQFLISFYEKMQSDKGSIPDRFSAQQFSDYHSELNMSSLELGDSALYFCASSPQTRAYNEQFFGPGTRLTVL.

This chain joins TRBV11-3 and TRBJ2-2, with a weak D call TRBD1 (5 bases). V was clipped by 3 bases and J by 7 bases, with 9 bases between them. The germline V gene has CDR1 SGHNT and CDR2 YENEEA. The CDR3 loop spans 13 amino acids. The DNA for the CDR3 is TGTGCCAGCAGCTTCGTTACAGGCGGGGAGCTGTTTTTT. This gives the protein CASSFVTGGELFF.

This clone was observed a few times. The gene calls are TRBV7-3 and TRBJ2-1; TRBD1 aligns across 10 bases. V lost 3 bases, J lost 5 bases, and 4 bases stayed unmatched. This CDR3 is built from 15 residues. Per germline, CDR1 SGHTA and CDR2 FQGTGA. The CDR3 loop is CASSLMGQGHNEQFF. The CDR3 nucleotides are TGTGCCAGCAGCTTGATGGGACAGGGGCACAATGAGCAGTTCTTC.

This clone was observed once. V is TRBV11-2 and J is TRBJ2-1, with 7 bases identical to TRBD2. The germline V gene encodes CDR1 SGHAT and CDR2 FQNNGV. The CDR3 consists of 15 residues. V shed 1 base, J shed 4 bases, and the junction held 4 bases outside the gene matches. The CDR3 DNA is TGTGCCAGCAGCTTAGTGCGGGAGTCGTACAATGAGCAGTTCTTC. Protein product: CASSLVRESYNEQFF.

The chain uses TRBV7-8 and TRBJ2-3; 8 positions match TRBD1. Trimming removed 1 base from V and 9 bases from J; junction bases left unmatched: 6. The CDR3 sequence is 14 residues long. From germline, CDR1 is SGHVS and CDR2 FQNEAQ. The CDR3 reads CASSLVDRAGTQYF. The CDR3 nucleotides read TGTGCCAGCAGCTTAGTGGACAGGGCGGGCACGCAGTATTTT.

V is TRBV2 and J is TRBJ2-7; D not certain. CDR1 and CDR2 from the germline V gene are SNHLY and FYNNEI. This CDR3 has 13 amino acids. V was clipped by 5 bases and J by 6 bases, with 14 bases between them. The CDR3 sequence: CASSMVTEGEQYF. As DNA, the CDR3 is TGTGCCAGCAGTATGGTAACCGAAGGCGAGCAGTACTTC.

The chain uses TRBV30 and TRBJ2-4; weak D call: TRBD1 (6 bases). The germline V and J ends were trimmed by 0 bases and 0 bases, with 18 bases remaining between them. The CDR3 consists of 18 residues. Germline V CDR1 and CDR2: GTSNPN, SVGIG (reference sequence). The CDR3 coding sequence is TGTGCCTGGAGTGTACCAGGGGCCGCTCTACTAGCCAAAAACATTCAGTACTTC. Residues: CAWSVPGAALLAKNIQYF.

The chain is built from TRBV7-2 and TRBJ1-1; D unresolved. CDR3 length: 15 amino acids. V shed 5 bases and J shed 2 bases, with 15 bases lying between them. CDR1 SGHTA and CDR2 FQGNSA come from the germline V gene. The CDR3 loop is CASSPVSRGNTEAFF. In nucleotides, the CDR3 is TGTGCCAGCAGCCCCGTCAGTAGAGGAAACACTGAAGCTTTCTTT.

The V and J genes are TRBV5-1 and TRBJ2-1; 7 bases line up with TRBD2. Trimming at V came to 5 bases and at J to 7 bases, leaving 9 bases not matched to a gene. CDR1 SGHRS and CDR2 YFSETQ come from the germline V gene. This CDR3 spans 14 amino acids. This chain's CDR3 is CASSLRTSQNEQFF. The CDR3 DNA sequence: TGCGCCAGCAGTCTCCGGACTAGTCAAAATGAGCAGTTCTTC.

Of note for this clone: This CDR3 is also generated by other DNA sequences in the sample. The genes are TRBV10-3 and TRBJ2-1, with TRBD2 as a possible D gene (6 bases). With 0 bases removed from V and 0 bases from J, the gap between germline ends came to 6 bases. CDR3 length: 15 amino acids. Looked up from germline, CDR1 is ENHRY and CDR2 is SYGVKD. DNA for the CDR3: TGTGCCATCAGTGAGTCCGGGAGCTCCTACAATGAGCAGTTCTTC. Translating it yields CAISESGSSYNEQFF.

This chain connects TRBV5-1 to TRBJ1-4; D is uncertain. The germline V and J ends were trimmed by 4 bases and 7 bases, with 17 bases remaining between them. The CDR3 contains 15 residues. CDR1 is SGHRS, CDR2 YFSETQ, per germline. In nucleotides, the CDR3 is TGCGCCAGCAGCCCTCGGACGGCAGGTTCTGAAAAACTGTTTTTT. Translation gives CASSPRTAGSEKLFF.

The chain combines TRBV27 with TRBJ2-3, with 11 bases fitting TRBD2. CDR1 is MNHEY, CDR2 SMNVEV, per germline (reference sequence). The CDR3 extends over 17 amino acids. The trim removed 5 bases at V and 3 bases at J, leaving 10 bases unmatched. The CDR3 sequence: CASSDPRLAGLTDTQYF. CDR3 sequence (DNA): TGTGCCAGCAGTGACCCTCGACTAGCGGGACTAACAGATACGCAGTATTTT.

The V gene is TRBV27, the J gene TRBJ2-1; D gene unclear. The CDR3 sequence is 13 residues long. Germline loops: CDR1 MNHEY, CDR2 SMNVEV (reference sequence). The V gene lost 4 bases and the J gene lost 10 bases, with 14 bases spanning the gap. The CDR3 nucleotides read TGTGCCAGCAGTTCTTTAGTGACGGCGGAGCAGTTCTTC. Protein: CASSSLVTAEQFF.

This chain joins TRBV11-2 and TRBJ2-1; TRBD2 matches at 8 bases. CDR1 is SGHAT and CDR2 is FQNNGV in the germline V gene. This CDR3 is 16 amino acids long. After removal of 4 bases from V and 4 bases from J, the junction contained 9 bases not matched to a gene. CDR3 coding DNA: TGTGCCAGCAGCTCGAATTGGGTAGCGGGGTACAATGAGCAGTTCTTC. Translated: CASSSNWVAGYNEQFF. Drawing the rest from reference TRBV11-2 and TRBJ2-1, the complete variable domain is EAGVAQSPRYKIIEKRQSVAFWCNPISGHATLYWYQQILGQGPKLLIQFQNNGVVDDSQLPKDRFSAERLKGVDSTLKIQPAKLEDSAVYLCASSSNWVAGYNEQFFGPGTRLTVL.

This clone has just one count. The sample has other DNA sequences that encode this CDR3 too. This sequence joins TRBV5-1 and TRBJ1-1; 7 positions agree with TRBD1. Per the germline V gene, CDR1 is SGHRS and CDR2 is YFSETQ. Trimming removed 4 bases from V and 0 bases from J; junction bases left unmatched: 3. This CDR3 has 14 residues. The CDR3 protein is CASSRDSLNTEAFF. The CDR3 DNA reads as TGCGCCAGCAGCAGGGACAGTTTGAACACTGAAGCTTTCTTT.

This chain uses TRBV19 with TRBJ2-7; tentatively, D is TRBD1 (6 bases). Trimming left V 1 base short and J 6 bases short, with 16 bases between. In germline, CDR1 is LNHDA, CDR2 SQIVND (reference sequence). This CDR3 is 15 amino acids long. CDR3 in DNA: TGTGCCAGTAGTATAGGGCCAGGGGCGTCAGCCGAGCAGTACTTC. This gives the protein CASSIGPGASAEQYF. Looking up the rest from reference TRBV19 and TRBJ2-7 gives the full variable domain: DGGITQSPKYLFRKEGQNVTLSCEQNLNHDAMYWYRQDPGQGLRLIYYSQIVNDFQKGDIAEGYSVSREKKESFPLTVTSAQKNPTAFYLCASSIGPGASAEQYFGPGTRLTVT.

This clone was observed a few times. V and J are TRBV5-1 and TRBJ1-2, with D hard to call. The ends were cut back, 4 bases at V and 7 bases at J, with 14 bases in the middle. The CDR3 runs 13 residues. In germline, CDR1 is SGHRS, CDR2 YFSETQ. DNA for the CDR3: TGCGCCAGCAGCCTATCTGGAGATGGTGGCTACACCTTC. Translation gives CASSLSGDGGYTF.

This chain uses TRBV7-2 with TRBJ2-3, with 10 bases aligning to TRBD2. J was trimmed by 3 bases and V by 4 bases; bases with no gene match: 7. This CDR3 comprises 16 residues. From germline, CDR1 is SGHTA and CDR2 FQGNSA. Here the CDR3 reads CASSSPTTSGTDTQYF. The CDR3 nucleotides are TGTGCCAGCAGCTCCCCCACGACTAGCGGGACAGATACGCAGTATTTT.

As to this clone: Other DNA sequences in the same sample also yield this CDR3. The chain uses TRBV6-5 and TRBJ1-1; D is ambiguous. Germline V gives CDR1 MNHEY, CDR2 SVGAGI. CDR3 length equals 13 residues. Trimming stripped 2 bases from V and 3 bases from J, with 7 bases between. Here the CDR3 reads CASSYRTDTEAFF. The CDR3 bases are TGTGCCAGCAGTTACCGGACCGACACTGAAGCTTTCTTT.

V is TRBV29-1 and J is TRBJ2-5, with TRBD2 as a possible D gene (6 bases). This CDR3 is built from 13 residues. CDR1 is SQVTM and CDR2 is ANQGSEA in the germline V gene. The germline V and J ends were trimmed by 5 bases and 5 bases, with 15 bases remaining between them. The CDR3 DNA reads as TGCAGCGTTTTGGAGGGCACGGGGGAGACCCAGTACTTC. This translates into CSVLEGTGETQYF. Looking up the rest from reference TRBV29-1 and TRBJ2-5 gives the full variable domain: SAVISQKPSRDICQRGTSLTIQCQVDSQVTMMFWYRQQPGQSLTLIATANQGSEATYESGFVIDKFPISRPNLTFSTLTVSNMSPEDSSIYLCSVLEGTGETQYFGPGTRLLVL.

The V and J genes are TRBV7-2 and TRBJ2-1; 8 positions match TRBD2. Germline V gene sequence: CDR1 SGHTA, CDR2 FQGNSA. Losses at the gene ends were 1 base for V and 7 bases for J; bases not matched to a gene: 3. The CDR3 is 14 residues long. This chain's CDR3 is CASSLEREWNEQFF. The DNA of the CDR3 is TGTGCCAGCAGCTTAGAGCGGGAGTGGAATGAGCAGTTCTTC.

This clone showed up many times. This chain connects TRBV29-1 to TRBJ2-3; D not certain. Deletions cut 5 bases from V and 6 bases from J, with 6 bases between. Germline lookup yields CDR1 SQVTM and CDR2 ANQGSEA. The CDR3 is 10 amino acids. CDR3 region: CSVRSDTQYF. CDR3 DNA: TGCAGCGTTCGGTCTGATACGCAGTATTTT.

This clone was detected ten times or more. The chain couples TRBV7-8 to TRBJ2-7; D is unclear. Germline V gene sequence: CDR1 SGHVS, CDR2 FQNEAQ. The germline V and J ends were trimmed by 2 bases and 5 bases, with 7 bases remaining between them. The CDR3 consists of 12 residues. CDR3 protein: CASSLQSHEQYF. The CDR3 DNA sequence: TGTGCCAGCAGCTTACAGTCCCACGAGCAGTACTTC. Using reference TRBV7-8 and TRBJ2-7 for the parts outside the CDR3, the full variable domain is GAGVSQSPRYKVAKRGQDVALRCDPISGHVSLFWYQQALGQGPEFLTYFQNEAQLDKSGLPSDRFFAERPEGSVSTLKIQRTQQEDSAVYLCASSLQSHEQYFGPGTRLTVT.

J is TRBJ2-1 and V is TRBV7-3; TRBD2 aligns across 10 bases. The CDR3 contains 16 residues. Per the germline V gene, CDR1 is SGHTA and CDR2 is FQGTGA. With V trimmed by 5 bases and J by 6 bases, 10 bases remained unmatched. CDR3 sequence: CASSPIGGTSVNEQFF. CDR3 DNA sequence: TGTGCCAGCAGCCCTATCGGTGGGACTAGCGTCAATGAGCAGTTCTTC.

The chain combines TRBV18 with TRBJ1-5; no clear D gene. Per the germline V gene, CDR1 is KGHSH and CDR2 is LQKENI. The CDR3 consists of 13 residues. The V end lost 5 bases, the J end lost 4 bases, and 9 bases lay between the germline ends. The DNA for the CDR3 is TGTGCCAGCTCAGAAACAGCAAATCAGCCCCAGCATTTT. It specifies CASSETANQPQHF.

The genes are TRBV5-1 and TRBJ1-2; D is unresolved. V dropped 0 bases and J dropped 0 bases, with 6 bases sitting between them. Germline CDR1 SGHRS, CDR2 YFSETQ. The CDR3 has 14 residues. DNA of the CDR3: TGCGCCAGCAGCTTGGCACAGTCTAACTATGGCTACACCTTC. Amino acid sequence: CASSLAQSNYGYTF.

The chain carries TRBV6-1 and TRBJ1-5; no reliable D call. Trimming pared 4 bases from V and 7 bases from J, leaving 11 bases between. CDR3 length: 13 residues. CDR1 is MNHNS, CDR2 SASEGT, per germline. Written as DNA, the CDR3 is TGTGCCAGCAGTGTGATGATACTGCAGCCCCAGCATTTT. The encoded protein is CASSVMILQPQHF.

This clone showed up just once. The rearrangement links TRBV29-1 to TRBJ2-1; unclear D gene. Germline CDR1 is SQVTM and CDR2 is ANQGSEA. Trimming left V 7 bases short and J 4 bases short, with 14 bases between. This CDR3 contains 13 residues. This chain's CDR3 is CSAPAVPYNEQFF. For the CDR3, the DNA is TGCAGCGCCCCGGCGGTTCCGTACAATGAGCAGTTCTTC.